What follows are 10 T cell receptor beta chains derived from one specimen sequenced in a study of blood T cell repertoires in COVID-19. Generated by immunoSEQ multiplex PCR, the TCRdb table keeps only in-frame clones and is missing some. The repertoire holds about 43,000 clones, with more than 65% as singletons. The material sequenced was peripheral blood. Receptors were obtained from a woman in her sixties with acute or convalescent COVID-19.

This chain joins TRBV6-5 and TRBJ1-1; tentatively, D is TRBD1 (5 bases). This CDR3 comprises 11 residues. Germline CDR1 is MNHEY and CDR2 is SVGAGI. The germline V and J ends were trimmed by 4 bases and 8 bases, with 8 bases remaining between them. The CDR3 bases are TGTGCCAGCAGTTGGGGGAGGGAAGCTTTCTTT. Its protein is CASSWGREAFF.

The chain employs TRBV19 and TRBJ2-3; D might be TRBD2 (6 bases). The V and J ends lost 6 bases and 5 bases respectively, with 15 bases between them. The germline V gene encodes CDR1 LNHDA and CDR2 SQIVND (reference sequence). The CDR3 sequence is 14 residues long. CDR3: CASSLGRERDTQYF. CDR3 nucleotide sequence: TGTGCCAGTAGCCTCGGACGGGAGAGAGATACGCAGTATTTT.

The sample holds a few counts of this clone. CDR3: CASSFYPDTGELFF. In DNA, the CDR3 is TGTGCCAGCAGCTTCTATCCGGACACCGGGGAGCTGTTTTTT. The chain couples TRBV7-2 to TRBJ2-2; D gene ambiguous. Germline V gene lookup returns CDR1 SGHTA and CDR2 FQGNSA. Trimming removed 3 bases from V and 3 bases from J, with 8 bases in between. The CDR3 totals 14 residues. The full variable domain, in which reference TRBV7-2 and TRBJ2-2 provide the parts outside the CDR3, is GAGVSQSPSNKVTEKGKDVELRCDPISGHTALYWYRQSLGQGLEFLIYFQGNSAPDKSGLPSDRFSAERTGGSVSTLTIQRTQQEDSAVYLCASSFYPDTGELFFGEGSRLTVL.

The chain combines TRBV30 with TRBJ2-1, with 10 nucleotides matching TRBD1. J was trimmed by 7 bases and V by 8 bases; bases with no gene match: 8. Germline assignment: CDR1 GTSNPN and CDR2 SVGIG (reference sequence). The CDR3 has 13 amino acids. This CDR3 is CARQGQGGNEQFF. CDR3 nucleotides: TGTGCCCGACAAGGACAGGGGGGAAATGAGCAGTTCTTC.

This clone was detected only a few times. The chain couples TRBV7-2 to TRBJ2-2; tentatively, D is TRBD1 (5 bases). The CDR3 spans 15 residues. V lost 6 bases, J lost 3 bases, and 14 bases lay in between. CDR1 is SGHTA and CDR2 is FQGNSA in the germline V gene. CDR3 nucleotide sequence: TGTGCCAGCAGAGCAAGGGTGGGGCACACCGGGGAGCTGTTTTTT. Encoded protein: CASRARVGHTGELFF.

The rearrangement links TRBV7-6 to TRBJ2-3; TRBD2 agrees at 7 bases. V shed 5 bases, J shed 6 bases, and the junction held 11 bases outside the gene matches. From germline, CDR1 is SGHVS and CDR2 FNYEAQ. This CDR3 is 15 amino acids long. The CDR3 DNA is TGTGCCAGCAGCCCCTCTAGCGGCCCCCTCGATACGCAGTATTTT. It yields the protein CASSPSSGPLDTQYF.

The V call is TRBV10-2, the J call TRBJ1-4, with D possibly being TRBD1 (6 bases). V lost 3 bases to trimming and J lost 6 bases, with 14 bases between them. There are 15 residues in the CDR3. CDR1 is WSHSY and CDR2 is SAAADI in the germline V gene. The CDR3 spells CASSDHGGADEKLFF. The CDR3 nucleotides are TGCGCCAGCAGTGATCACGGGGGGGCGGATGAAAAACTGTTTTTT.

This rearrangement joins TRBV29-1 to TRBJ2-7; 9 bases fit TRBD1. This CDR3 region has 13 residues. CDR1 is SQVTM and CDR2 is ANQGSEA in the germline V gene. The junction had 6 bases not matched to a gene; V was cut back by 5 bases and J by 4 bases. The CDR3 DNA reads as TGCAGCGTTCGACAGGGGGGAACGTACGAGCAGTACTTC. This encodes CSVRQGGTYEQYF.

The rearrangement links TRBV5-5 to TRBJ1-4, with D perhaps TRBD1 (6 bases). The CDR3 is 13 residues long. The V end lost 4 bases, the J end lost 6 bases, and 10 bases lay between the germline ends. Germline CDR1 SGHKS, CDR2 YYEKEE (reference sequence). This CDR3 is CASSARQDEKLFF. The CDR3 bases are TGTGCCAGCAGCGCCCGACAGGATGAAAAACTGTTTTTT.

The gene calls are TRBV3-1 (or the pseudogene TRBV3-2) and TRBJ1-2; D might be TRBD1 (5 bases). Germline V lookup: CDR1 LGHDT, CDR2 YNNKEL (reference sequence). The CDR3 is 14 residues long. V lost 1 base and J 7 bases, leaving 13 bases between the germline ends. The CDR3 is CASSQVRGSGGYTF. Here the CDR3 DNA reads TGTGCCAGCAGCCAAGTTAGGGGTTCGGGTGGCTACACCTTC.